This entry concerns a single TCR beta chain. Germline V gene sequence: CDR1 LGHDT, CDR2 YNNKEL (reference sequence). The CDR3 is 16 amino acids. V lost 3 bases and J lost 0; bases outside the gene matches: 8. These data are taken from a study of blood T cell repertoires in COVID-19. Produced via immunoSEQ multiplex PCR; TCRdb's table is partial and in-frame only. Here the sample spans some 120,000 clones, 70% to 90% being singletons. This chain uses TRBV3-1 (or the pseudogene TRBV3-2) with TRBJ2-7, with 7 bases matching TRBD1. The clonotype originates from a human donor in a cohort sampled during active COVID-19. Sequenced sample: peripheral blood. CDR3 in DNA: TGTGCCAGCAGCCACTGGGGGACAGATATCTCCTACGAGCAGTACTTC. The encoded protein is CASSHWGTDISYEQYF.